This T cell receptor (beta chain) was captured in a study of blood T cell repertoires in COVID-19. Study-level background: COVID-19 samples, acute and convalescent, were from the United States, Italy and Spain. The analysed material was cDNA or gDNA that came from T cells, B-cell-depleted T cells, or PBMCs.

Participants were aged about 18 to 100 years from 20 to 30 US areas. Cohort placement rested on clinical history that participants reported themselves. Germline lookup yields CDR1 SGHVS and CDR2 FQNEAQ. The V end was cut by 1 base, the J end by 2 bases, with 6 bases between. The CDR3 length is 15 residues. Using immunoSEQ multiplex PCR, the repertoire was profiled, and TCRdb retains in-frame clones only, with some absent. Of 300,000 to 400,000 clones in the sample, approximately 87% are singletons; the top ten hold around 0.91%. The receptor was derived from a woman aged 25 to 39 with acute COVID-19. The J gene is TRBJ2-6, the V gene TRBV7-8; D ambiguous. Sequencing input: PBMCs or T cells enriched from blood (not recorded which). This CDR3 is CASSLGLPGANVLTF. The CDR3 DNA follows: TGTGCCAGCAGCTTAGGGCTTCCTGGGGCCAACGTCCTGACTTTC. The full variable domain, completed using reference TRBV7-8 and TRBJ2-6, is GAGVSQSPRYKVAKRGQDVALRCDPISGHVSLFWYQQALGQGPEFLTYFQNEAQLDKSGLPSDRFFAERPEGSVSTLKIQRTQQEDSAVYLCASSLGLPGANVLTFGAGSRLTVL.